The rows below give T cell receptor beta chains drawn from one sample of a study of chemoradiotherapy in HPV16-positive cancers. Clones were read by immunoSEQ multiplex PCR, and TCRdb kept only the in-frame ones, dropping some. The sample lists approximately 1,300 clones; about 89% were seen once. This specimen was tumor tissue, taken from a patient who underwent chemoradiotherapy. All receptors derive from a human donor with HPV-associated anogenital cancer. The CDR3 runs from the conserved cysteine through the conserved F or W. Each record gives: D gene, clone size, J gene, V gene, CDR3 DNA, CDR3 protein. D genes are given only for firm matches. Part of the rows lack a size; the others show once, few, many or a class for expanded clones.

d_gene: TRBD1
abundance: -
j_gene: TRBJ2-5
v_gene: TRBV27
CDR3nt: TGTGCCAGCAGCCTCCGCAGGACAGGGAAAGAGACCCAGTACTTC
CDR3aa: CASSLRRTGKETQYF

d_gene: -
abundance: once
j_gene: TRBJ2-7
v_gene: TRBV21-1
CDR3nt: TGTGCCAGCAGCAAATATCCAGGTTCCGGGAGGCACTATTACGAGCAGTACTTC
CDR3aa: CASSKYPGSGRHYYEQYF

d_gene: TRBD1
abundance: few
j_gene: TRBJ1-1
v_gene: TRBV5-1
CDR3nt: TGCGCCAGCAGCTTCTCGACAGGGGGAGACACTGAAGCTTTCTTT
CDR3aa: CASSFSTGGDTEAFF

d_gene: -
abundance: -
j_gene: TRBJ2-1
v_gene: TRBV28
CDR3nt: TGTGCCAGCAGTTCTGGGGAAAACGAGCAGTTCTTC
CDR3aa: CASSSGENEQFF

d_gene: -
abundance: -
j_gene: TRBJ2-7
v_gene: TRBV20-1
CDR3nt: TGCAGTGCTAGAGAGGTGCACGAGCAGTACTTC
CDR3aa: CSAREVHEQYF

d_gene: -
abundance: -
j_gene: TRBJ1-3
v_gene: TRBV28
CDR3nt: TGTGCCAGCAGGGAAACAGGGTCTGGAAACACCATATATTTT
CDR3aa: CASRETGSGNTIYF

d_gene: -
abundance: -
j_gene: TRBJ2-2
v_gene: TRBV9
CDR3nt: TGTGCCAGCAGCACAGTAGGGACAACCGGGGAGCTGTTTTTT
CDR3aa: CASSTVGTTGELFF

d_gene: -
abundance: -
j_gene: TRBJ2-3
v_gene: TRBV6-6
CDR3nt: TGTGCCAGCAGCTCCCACACAGATACGCAGTATTTT
CDR3aa: CASSSHTDTQYF

d_gene: -
abundance: -
j_gene: TRBJ1-1
v_gene: TRBV11-3
CDR3nt: TGTGCCAGCAGCCCGGGGGATAACACTGAAGCTTTCTTT
CDR3aa: CASSPGDNTEAFF

d_gene: -
abundance: -
j_gene: TRBJ1-5
v_gene: TRBV7-2
CDR3nt: TGTGCCAGCAGTTTTAACGGGGGGGATCAGCCCCAGCATTTT
CDR3aa: CASSFNGGDQPQHF

d_gene: -
abundance: -
j_gene: TRBJ2-1
v_gene: TRBV19
CDR3nt: TGTGCCAGTAGCCCGTTGGAGGGTCTTAACAATGAGCAGTTCTTC
CDR3aa: CASSPLEGLNNEQFF

d_gene: TRBD2
abundance: -
j_gene: TRBJ2-1
v_gene: TRBV9
CDR3nt: TGTGCCAGCAGCCCAGCTAGTTGGTGGCTAGCGGGGGGTAAAAGCTCCTACAATGAGCAGTTCTTC
CDR3aa: CASSPASWWLAGGKSSYNEQFF

d_gene: -
abundance: -
j_gene: TRBJ1-2
v_gene: TRBV10-2
CDR3nt: TGCGCCAGCAGTGAGTCAAGGCCAAATGGCTACACCTTC
CDR3aa: CASSESRPNGYTF

d_gene: -
abundance: -
j_gene: TRBJ1-1
v_gene: TRBV5-6
CDR3nt: TGTGCCAGCAGTACGGGTCGGGGCACTGAAGCTTTCTTT
CDR3aa: CASSTGRGTEAFF

d_gene: -
abundance: -
j_gene: TRBJ2-7
v_gene: TRBV2
CDR3nt: TGTGCCAGCAGTGAAGGGCACTCCTACGAGCAGTACTTC
CDR3aa: CASSEGHSYEQYF

d_gene: TRBD2
abundance: -
j_gene: TRBJ2-7
v_gene: TRBV9
CDR3nt: TGTGCCCGGCCGCCGGGGGGGGTTGAGTACTTC
CDR3aa: CARPPGGVEYF

d_gene: TRBD1
abundance: -
j_gene: TRBJ1-1
v_gene: TRBV7-9
CDR3nt: TGTGCCAGCAGCTTAGTTTGGCCGGACAGGGAGGGAGTGAACACTGAAGCTTTCTTT
CDR3aa: CASSLVWPDREGVNTEAFF

d_gene: -
abundance: -
j_gene: TRBJ2-5
v_gene: TRBV4-1
CDR3nt: TGCGCCAGCAGCCTACACACGGAAGAGACCCAGTACTTC
CDR3aa: CASSLHTEETQYF

d_gene: -
abundance: -
j_gene: TRBJ1-1
v_gene: TRBV6-5
CDR3nt: TGTGCCAGCAGTTACCGGCCACAGGGGAACACTGAAGCTTTCTTT
CDR3aa: CASSYRPQGNTEAFF

d_gene: TRBD1
abundance: -
j_gene: TRBJ1-2
v_gene: TRBV7-2
CDR3nt: TGTGCCAGCAGCTGGGACAGCAGCTATGGCTACACCTTC
CDR3aa: CASSWDSSYGYTF

d_gene: -
abundance: once
j_gene: TRBJ2-7
v_gene: TRBV25-1
CDR3nt: TGTGCCAGCAGCACAGGGACACCACTCGGGCAGTACTTC
CDR3aa: CASSTGTPLGQYF

d_gene: -
abundance: -
j_gene: TRBJ1-5
v_gene: TRBV4-2
CDR3nt: TGTGCCAGCAGCCAAGATTTCTCCGGGCAGCCCCAGCATTTT
CDR3aa: CASSQDFSGQPQHF

d_gene: TRBD1
abundance: -
j_gene: TRBJ1-2
v_gene: TRBV29-1
CDR3nt: TGCAGCGTTGCGGGGGACAGAGCAACTAACTATGGCTACACCTTC
CDR3aa: CSVAGDRATNYGYTF

d_gene: -
abundance: once
j_gene: TRBJ1-4
v_gene: TRBV2
CDR3nt: TGTGCCAGCAGCAGACTTGCAACTAATGAAAAACTGTTTTTT
CDR3aa: CASSRLATNEKLFF

d_gene: -
abundance: -
j_gene: TRBJ1-2
v_gene: TRBV7-2
CDR3nt: TGTGCCAGCAGCTTAGCGTCCAGGGGACTCTATGGCTACACCTTC
CDR3aa: CASSLASRGLYGYTF

d_gene: -
abundance: once
j_gene: TRBJ2-1
v_gene: TRBV30
CDR3nt: TGTGCCTGGATGGAGCAACCTTACAATGAGCAGTTCTTC
CDR3aa: CAWMEQPYNEQFF

d_gene: -
abundance: -
j_gene: TRBJ2-7
v_gene: TRBV29-1
CDR3nt: TGCAGCGTGCTACTCCGGGACGGACACTCCTACGAGCAGTACTTC
CDR3aa: CSVLLRDGHSYEQYF

d_gene: TRBD1
abundance: few
j_gene: TRBJ1-2
v_gene: TRBV19
CDR3nt: TGTGCCAGTAGGTCGACAGGGGTTAACTATGGCTACACCTTC
CDR3aa: CASRSTGVNYGYTF

d_gene: TRBD2
abundance: -
j_gene: TRBJ2-3
v_gene: TRBV5-6
CDR3nt: TGTGCCAGCAGCTTGAGCGGATGGGTAGCGGGGTCGGGGGATACGCAGTATTTT
CDR3aa: CASSLSGWVAGSGDTQYF

d_gene: -
abundance: -
j_gene: TRBJ1-5
v_gene: TRBV2
CDR3nt: TGTGCCAGCAGAGAGGGTTTGAGCAATCAGCCCCAGCATTTT
CDR3aa: CASREGLSNQPQHF

d_gene: TRBD1
abundance: -
j_gene: TRBJ1-1
v_gene: TRBV6-5
CDR3nt: TGTGCCATCAGCCGAGCCACAGGGGGCGTCTCTGAAGCTTTCTTT
CDR3aa: CAISRATGGVSEAFF

d_gene: TRBD2
abundance: -
j_gene: TRBJ2-5
v_gene: TRBV15
CDR3nt: TGTGCCACCAGCAGAGACCGAGCGGGATTGGAGACCCAGTACTTC
CDR3aa: CATSRDRAGLETQYF

d_gene: -
abundance: -
j_gene: TRBJ1-2
v_gene: TRBV6-5
CDR3nt: TGTGCCAGCAGTGGACAAAGTGGCTACACCTTC
CDR3aa: CASSGQSGYTF

d_gene: -
abundance: -
j_gene: TRBJ2-3
v_gene: TRBV9
CDR3nt: TGTGCCAGCAGCGTAGATTTTGCGGGGCTTAGCACAGATACGCAGTATTTT
CDR3aa: CASSVDFAGLSTDTQYF

d_gene: -
abundance: -
j_gene: TRBJ2-7
v_gene: TRBV30
CDR3nt: TGTGCCTGGAGTGTCGGGGCAGTCGAGCAGTACTTC
CDR3aa: CAWSVGAVEQYF

d_gene: -
abundance: -
j_gene: TRBJ1-5
v_gene: TRBV19
CDR3nt: TGTGCCAGTAGTATAGGACAGTATAGCAATCAGCCCCAGCATTTT
CDR3aa: CASSIGQYSNQPQHF

d_gene: TRBD2
abundance: -
j_gene: TRBJ2-1
v_gene: TRBV5-1
CDR3nt: TGCGCCAGCAGCTTGGCCCGGCTAGCGGGGGGCAACAATGAGCAGTTCTTC
CDR3aa: CASSLARLAGGNNEQFF

d_gene: -
abundance: -
j_gene: TRBJ2-1
v_gene: TRBV7-6
CDR3nt: TGTGCCAGCAGCTTAGGATTTGGGGGGTCCAATGAGCAGTTCTTC
CDR3aa: CASSLGFGGSNEQFF

d_gene: -
abundance: once
j_gene: TRBJ1-2
v_gene: TRBV6-5
CDR3nt: TGTGCCAGCAGCCTCAGTCCCGGACGGGCCTATGGCTACACCTTC
CDR3aa: CASSLSPGRAYGYTF

d_gene: TRBD2
abundance: once
j_gene: TRBJ2-3
v_gene: TRBV5-6
CDR3nt: TGTGCCAGCCGCATACTAGCGGGGGGTACAGATACGCAGTATTTT
CDR3aa: CASRILAGGTDTQYF

d_gene: -
abundance: once
j_gene: TRBJ1-1
v_gene: TRBV4-1
CDR3nt: TGCGCCAGCAGCCAAAAAGTGACCTATCAGGGCCATGAAGCTTTCTTT
CDR3aa: CASSQKVTYQGHEAFF

d_gene: TRBD2
abundance: -
j_gene: TRBJ2-5
v_gene: TRBV30
CDR3nt: TGTGCCTGGGGTAGCGGGGGGGCCGAAGAGACCCAGTACTTC
CDR3aa: CAWGSGGAEETQYF

d_gene: -
abundance: -
j_gene: TRBJ2-7
v_gene: TRBV15
CDR3nt: TGTGCCACCAGAGCGAAAGGGGGATCCTACGAGCAGTACTTC
CDR3aa: CATRAKGGSYEQYF

d_gene: TRBD1
abundance: -
j_gene: TRBJ2-2
v_gene: TRBV28
CDR3nt: TGTGCCAGCAGCCAAGTCCCGGGACAGGGTGGGGCCGGGGAGCTGTTTTTT
CDR3aa: CASSQVPGQGGAGELFF

d_gene: TRBD1
abundance: -
j_gene: TRBJ1-2
v_gene: TRBV19
CDR3nt: TGTGCCAGTAGCCCCGGGACAGTCTATGGCTACACCTTC
CDR3aa: CASSPGTVYGYTF

d_gene: -
abundance: -
j_gene: TRBJ2-2
v_gene: TRBV9
CDR3nt: TGTGCCAGCAGCTTATGGGGGACCGGGGAGCTGTTTTTT
CDR3aa: CASSLWGTGELFF

d_gene: TRBD1
abundance: -
j_gene: TRBJ2-5
v_gene: TRBV5-1
CDR3nt: TGCGCCAGCAGCTTGGAGGGGGCGAGGACCCAGTACTTC
CDR3aa: CASSLEGARTQYF